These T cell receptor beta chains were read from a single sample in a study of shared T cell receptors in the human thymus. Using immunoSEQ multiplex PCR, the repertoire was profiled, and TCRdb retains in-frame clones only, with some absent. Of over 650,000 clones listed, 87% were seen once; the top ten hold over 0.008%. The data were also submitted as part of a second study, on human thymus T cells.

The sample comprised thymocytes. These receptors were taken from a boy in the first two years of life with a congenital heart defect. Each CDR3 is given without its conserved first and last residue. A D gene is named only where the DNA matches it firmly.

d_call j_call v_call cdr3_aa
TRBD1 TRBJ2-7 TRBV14 ASSRPRQGGTYEQY
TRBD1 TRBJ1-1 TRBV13 ASSGGTDRSNTEAF
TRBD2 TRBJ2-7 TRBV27 ASSLRVTSHEQY
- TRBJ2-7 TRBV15 ATSRVWLATFSYEQY
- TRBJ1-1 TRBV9 ASSVGRAGGNTEAF
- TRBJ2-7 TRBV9 ASSVGGRNEQY
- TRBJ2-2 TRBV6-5 ASSYPGGGDTGELF
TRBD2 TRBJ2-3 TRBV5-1 ASSWNSGRLRY
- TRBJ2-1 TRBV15 ATSREGTLSEQF
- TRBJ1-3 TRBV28 ASSFESGNTIY
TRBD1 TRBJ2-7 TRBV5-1 ASSPDADRALSEQY
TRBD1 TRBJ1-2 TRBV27 ASTSTPGTEPYGYT
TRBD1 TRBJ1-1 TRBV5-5 ASSSPSHRGRYTEAF
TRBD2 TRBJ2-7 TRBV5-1 ASSVEPGLGSYEQY
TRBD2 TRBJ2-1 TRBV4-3 ASSQILAGDRNEQF
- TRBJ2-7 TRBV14 ASSPPGLGYEQY
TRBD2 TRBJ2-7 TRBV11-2 ASSLVGLAGERAYEQY
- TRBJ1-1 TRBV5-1 ASTGSGTEAF
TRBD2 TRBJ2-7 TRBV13 ASSMCSGTTSHEQY
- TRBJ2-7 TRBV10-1 ASSESPGHLYEQY
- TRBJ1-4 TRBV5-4 ASSLVVGSTAPSTNEKLF
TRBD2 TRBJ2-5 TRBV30 AWSGSGRAVGGETQY
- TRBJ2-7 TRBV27 ASSRRAGSYEQY
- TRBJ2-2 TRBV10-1 ASSDPRDNTGELF
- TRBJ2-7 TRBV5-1 ASSPGSGDYEQY
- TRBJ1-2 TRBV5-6 ASSADNYGYT
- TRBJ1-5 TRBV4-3 ASSRAREAGQPQH